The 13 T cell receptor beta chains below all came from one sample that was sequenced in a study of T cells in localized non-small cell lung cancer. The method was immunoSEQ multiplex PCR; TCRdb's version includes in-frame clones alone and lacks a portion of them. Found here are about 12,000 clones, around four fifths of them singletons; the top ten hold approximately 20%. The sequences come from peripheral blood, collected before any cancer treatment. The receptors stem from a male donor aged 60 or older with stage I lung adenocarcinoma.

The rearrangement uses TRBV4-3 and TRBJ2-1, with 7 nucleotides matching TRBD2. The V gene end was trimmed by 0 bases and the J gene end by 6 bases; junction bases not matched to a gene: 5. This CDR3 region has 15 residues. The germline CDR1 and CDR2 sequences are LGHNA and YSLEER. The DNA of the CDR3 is TGCGCCAGCAGCCAAGACGAGGGAGGGGCCAATGAGCAGTTCTTC. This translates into CASSQDEGGANEQFF.

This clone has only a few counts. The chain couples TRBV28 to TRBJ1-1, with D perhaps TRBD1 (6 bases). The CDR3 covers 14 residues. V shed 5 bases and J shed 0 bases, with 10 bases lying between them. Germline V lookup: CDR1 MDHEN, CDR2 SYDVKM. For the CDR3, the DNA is TGTGCCAGCAGTACCGGGGGGCTGAACACTGAAGCTTTCTTT. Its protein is CASSTGGLNTEAFF.

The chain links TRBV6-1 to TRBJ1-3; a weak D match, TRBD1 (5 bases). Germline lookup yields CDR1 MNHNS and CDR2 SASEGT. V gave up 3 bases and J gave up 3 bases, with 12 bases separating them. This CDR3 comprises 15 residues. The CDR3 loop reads CASSDGASFGNTIYF. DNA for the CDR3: TGTGCCAGCAGTGATGGGGCCTCCTTTGGAAACACCATATATTTT.

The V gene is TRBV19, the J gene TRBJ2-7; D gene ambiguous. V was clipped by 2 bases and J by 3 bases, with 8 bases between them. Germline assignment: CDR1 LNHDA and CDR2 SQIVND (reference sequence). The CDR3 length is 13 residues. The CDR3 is CASSISVNYEQYF. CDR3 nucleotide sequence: TGTGCCAGTAGTATATCCGTTAACTACGAGCAGTACTTC.

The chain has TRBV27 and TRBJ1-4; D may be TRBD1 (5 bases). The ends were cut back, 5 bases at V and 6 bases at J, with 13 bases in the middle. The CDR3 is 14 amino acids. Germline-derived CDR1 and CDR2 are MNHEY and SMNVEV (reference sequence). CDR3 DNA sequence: TGTGCCAGCAGTCCATGGGGCAATTATGAAAAACTGTTTTTT. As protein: CASSPWGNYEKLFF.

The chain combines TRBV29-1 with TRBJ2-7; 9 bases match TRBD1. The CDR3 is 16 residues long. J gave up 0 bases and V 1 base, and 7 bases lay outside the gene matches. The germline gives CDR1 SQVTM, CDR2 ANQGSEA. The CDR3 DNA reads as TGCAGCGTTGAAGGGTCGGGACAGGGTTTCTCCTACGAGCAGTACTTC. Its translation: CSVEGSGQGFSYEQYF.

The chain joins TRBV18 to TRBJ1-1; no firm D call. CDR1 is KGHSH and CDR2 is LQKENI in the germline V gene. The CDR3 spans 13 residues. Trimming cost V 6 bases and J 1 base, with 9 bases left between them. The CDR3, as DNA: TGTGCCAGCTCTTACGGGGAGAACACTGAAGCTTTCTTT. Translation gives CASSYGENTEAFF. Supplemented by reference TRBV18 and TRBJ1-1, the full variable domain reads NAGVMQNPRHLVRRRGQEARLRCSPMKGHSHVYWYRQLPEEGLKFMVYLQKENIIDESGMPKERFSAEFPKEGPSILRIQQVVRGDSAAYFCASSYGENTEAFFGQGTRLTVV.

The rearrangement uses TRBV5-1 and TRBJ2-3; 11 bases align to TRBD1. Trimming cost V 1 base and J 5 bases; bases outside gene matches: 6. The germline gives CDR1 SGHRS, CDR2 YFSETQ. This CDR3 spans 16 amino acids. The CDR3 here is CASSLSDRGRGDTQYF. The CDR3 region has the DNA TGCGCCAGCAGCTTGTCGGACAGGGGGCGTGGAGATACGCAGTATTTT. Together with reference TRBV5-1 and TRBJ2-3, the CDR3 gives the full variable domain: KAGVTQTPRYLIKTRGQQVTLSCSPISGHRSVSWYQQTPGQGLQFLFEYFSETQRNKGNFPGRFSGRQFSNSRSEMNVSTLELGDSALYLCASSLSDRGRGDTQYFGPGTRLTVL.

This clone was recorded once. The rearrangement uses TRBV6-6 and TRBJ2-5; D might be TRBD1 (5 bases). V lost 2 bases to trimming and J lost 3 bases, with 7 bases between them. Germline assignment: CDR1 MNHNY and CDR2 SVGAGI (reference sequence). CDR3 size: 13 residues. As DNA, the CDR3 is TGTGCCAGCAGTTACGGGGCAAAAGAGACCCAGTACTTC. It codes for CASSYGAKETQYF.

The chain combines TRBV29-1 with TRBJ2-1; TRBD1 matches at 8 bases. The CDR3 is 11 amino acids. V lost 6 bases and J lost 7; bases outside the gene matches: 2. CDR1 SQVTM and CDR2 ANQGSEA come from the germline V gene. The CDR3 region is CSVDRGNEQFF. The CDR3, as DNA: TGCAGCGTCGACAGGGGTAATGAGCAGTTCTTC.

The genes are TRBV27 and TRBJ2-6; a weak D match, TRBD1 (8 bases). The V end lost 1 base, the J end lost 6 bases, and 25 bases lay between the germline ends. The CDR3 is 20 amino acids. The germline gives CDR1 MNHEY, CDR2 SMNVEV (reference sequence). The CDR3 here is CASSLLRGGQASLKANVLTF. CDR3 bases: TGTGCCAGCAGTTTATTGCGCGGGGGACAGGCTTCGTTAAAGGCCAACGTCCTGACTTTC.

In DNA, the CDR3 is TGCGCCAGCAGCACCGGTTGGGGGGCGAATGAAAAACTGTTTTTT. Amino acids: CASSTGWGANEKLFF. V and J are TRBV5-1 and TRBJ1-4; possible D gene TRBD1, 6 bases. The CDR3 is 15 amino acids. The ends were cut back, 4 bases at V and 5 bases at J, with 15 bases in the middle. CDR1 and CDR2 (germline): SGHRS, YFSETQ.

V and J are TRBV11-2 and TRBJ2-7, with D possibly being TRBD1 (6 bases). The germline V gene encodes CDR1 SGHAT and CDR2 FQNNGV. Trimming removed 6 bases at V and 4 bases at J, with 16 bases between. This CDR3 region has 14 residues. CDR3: CASRAVRGRYEQYF. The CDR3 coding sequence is TGTGCCAGCAGAGCAGTCAGGGGACGGTACGAGCAGTACTTC.